Sequencing of this TCR beta chain was carried out in a study of monozygotic twins with inflammatory bowel disease. The CDR3 has 14 residues. The V gene's germline CDR1 is DFQATT and CDR2 SNEGSKA (reference sequence). There were eight separate reactions per sample in which cDNA was made. Through template switching, UMIs that included a 6-nucleotide sample barcode were added. Two rounds of nested PCR, of approximately 16 and 9 cycles, were run on TCRalpha and TCRbeta cDNA. Reprocessing the 5' RACE reads, TCRdb reports a single entry for every CDR3 protein and omits DNA. The sample data list about 440,000 distinct CDR3 sequences.

Specimen: blood. The gene calls are TRBV20-1 and TRBJ2-7. This TCR derives from a human donor with ulcerative colitis or Crohn's disease, or a healthy co-twin of an affected twin (not recorded which). The CDR3 region is CSARDSQGPYEQYF.